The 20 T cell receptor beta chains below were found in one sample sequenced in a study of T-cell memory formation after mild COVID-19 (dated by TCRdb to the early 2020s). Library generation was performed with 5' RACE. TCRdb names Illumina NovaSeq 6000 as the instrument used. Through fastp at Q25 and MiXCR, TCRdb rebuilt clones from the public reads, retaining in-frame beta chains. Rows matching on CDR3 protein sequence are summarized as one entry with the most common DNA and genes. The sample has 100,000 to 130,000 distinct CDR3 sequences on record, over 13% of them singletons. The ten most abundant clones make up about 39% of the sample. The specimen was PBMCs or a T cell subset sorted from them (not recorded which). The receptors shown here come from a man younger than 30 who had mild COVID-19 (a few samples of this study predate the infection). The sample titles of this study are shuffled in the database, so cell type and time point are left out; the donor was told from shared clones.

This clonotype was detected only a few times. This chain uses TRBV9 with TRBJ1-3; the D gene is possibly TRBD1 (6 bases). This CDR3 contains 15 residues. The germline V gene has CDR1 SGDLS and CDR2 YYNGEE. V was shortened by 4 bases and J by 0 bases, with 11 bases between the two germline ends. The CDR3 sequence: CASSSRTDSGNTIYF. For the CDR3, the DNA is TGTGCCAGCAGCTCACGGACAGACTCTGGAAACACCATATATTTT.

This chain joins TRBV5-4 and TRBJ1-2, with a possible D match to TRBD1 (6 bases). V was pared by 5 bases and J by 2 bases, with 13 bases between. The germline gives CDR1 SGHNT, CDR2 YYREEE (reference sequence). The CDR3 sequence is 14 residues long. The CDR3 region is CASSPYRANYGYTF. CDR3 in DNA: TGTGCCAGCAGTCCATACAGGGCAAACTATGGCTACACCTTC.

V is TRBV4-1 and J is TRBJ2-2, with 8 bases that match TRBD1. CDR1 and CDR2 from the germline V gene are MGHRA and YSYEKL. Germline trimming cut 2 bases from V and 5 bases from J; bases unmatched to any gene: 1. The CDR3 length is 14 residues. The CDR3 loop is CASSQTGGTGELFF. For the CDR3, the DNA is TGCGCCAGCAGCCAAACAGGGGGAACCGGGGAGCTGTTTTTT.

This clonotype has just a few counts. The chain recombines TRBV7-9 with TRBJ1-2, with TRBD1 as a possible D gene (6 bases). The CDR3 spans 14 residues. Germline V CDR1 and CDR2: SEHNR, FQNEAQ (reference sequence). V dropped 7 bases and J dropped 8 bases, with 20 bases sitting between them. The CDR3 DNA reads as TGTGCCAGCAACGAGGGGGTAGTTTTGACGGGCTACACCTTC. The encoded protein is CASNEGVVLTGYTF. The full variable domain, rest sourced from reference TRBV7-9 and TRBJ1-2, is DTGVSQNPRHKITKRGQNVTFRCDPISEHNRLYWYRQTLGQGPEFLTYFQNEAQLEKSRLLSDRFSAERPKGSFSTLEIQRTEQGDSAMYLCASNEGVVLTGYTFGSGTRLTVV.

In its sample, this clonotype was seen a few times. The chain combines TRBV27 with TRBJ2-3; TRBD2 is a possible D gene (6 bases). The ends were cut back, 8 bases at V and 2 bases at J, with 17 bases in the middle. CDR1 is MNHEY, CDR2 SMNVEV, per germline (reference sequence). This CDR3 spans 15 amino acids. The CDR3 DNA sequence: TGTGCCAGCTTGGGGGGTTTCGCCTCCACAGATACGCAGTATTTT. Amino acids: CASLGGFASTDTQYF.

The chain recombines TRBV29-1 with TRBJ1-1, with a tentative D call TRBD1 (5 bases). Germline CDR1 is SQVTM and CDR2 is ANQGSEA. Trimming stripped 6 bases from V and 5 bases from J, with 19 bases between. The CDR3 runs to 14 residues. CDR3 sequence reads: CSVPIWGGGTEAFF. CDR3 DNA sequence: TGCAGCGTACCGATTTGGGGGGGAGGAACTGAAGCTTTCTTT.

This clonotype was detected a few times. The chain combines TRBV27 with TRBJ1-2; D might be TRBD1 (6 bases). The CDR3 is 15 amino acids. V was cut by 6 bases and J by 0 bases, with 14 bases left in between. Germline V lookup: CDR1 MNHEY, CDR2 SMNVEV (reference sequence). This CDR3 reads CASRLTTGPNYGYTF. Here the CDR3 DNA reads TGTGCCAGCAGGCTAACGACAGGTCCTAACTATGGCTACACCTTC.

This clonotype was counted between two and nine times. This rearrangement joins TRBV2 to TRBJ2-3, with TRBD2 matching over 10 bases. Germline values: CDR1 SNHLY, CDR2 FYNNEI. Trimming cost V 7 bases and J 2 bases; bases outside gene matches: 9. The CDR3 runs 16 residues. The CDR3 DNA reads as TGTGCCAGCAACCTAGGTAGCGGGGGGACCACAGATACGCAGTATTTT. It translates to CASNLGSGGTTDTQYF.

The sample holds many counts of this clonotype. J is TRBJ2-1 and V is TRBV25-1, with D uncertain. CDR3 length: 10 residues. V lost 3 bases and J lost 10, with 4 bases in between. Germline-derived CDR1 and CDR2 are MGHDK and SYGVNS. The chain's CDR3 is CASSEGEQFF. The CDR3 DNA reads TGTGCCAGCAGTGAGGGGGAGCAGTTCTTC.

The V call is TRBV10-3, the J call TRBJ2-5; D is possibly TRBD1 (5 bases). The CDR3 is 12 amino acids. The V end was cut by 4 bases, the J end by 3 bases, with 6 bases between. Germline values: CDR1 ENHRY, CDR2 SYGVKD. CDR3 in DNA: TGTGCCATCAGTGTAGGGGAAGAGACCCAGTACTTC. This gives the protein CAISVGEETQYF.

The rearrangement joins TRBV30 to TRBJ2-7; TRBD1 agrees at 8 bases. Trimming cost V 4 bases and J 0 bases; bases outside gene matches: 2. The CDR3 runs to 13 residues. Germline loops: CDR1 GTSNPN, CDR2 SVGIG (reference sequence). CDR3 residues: CAWTQGASYEQYF. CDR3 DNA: TGTGCCTGGACCCAGGGGGCCTCCTACGAGCAGTACTTC.

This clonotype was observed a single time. The CDR3 reads CSAPGARGGSGYEQYF. The CDR3 DNA is TGCAGTGCCCCCGGGGCTAGGGGCGGGAGCGGGTACGAGCAGTACTTC. The chain employs TRBV20-1 and TRBJ2-7; TRBD2 agrees at 7 bases. The CDR3 has 16 residues. The germline CDR1 and CDR2 sequences are DFQATT and SNEGSKA (reference sequence). J was trimmed by 4 bases and V by 6 bases; bases with no gene match: 18.

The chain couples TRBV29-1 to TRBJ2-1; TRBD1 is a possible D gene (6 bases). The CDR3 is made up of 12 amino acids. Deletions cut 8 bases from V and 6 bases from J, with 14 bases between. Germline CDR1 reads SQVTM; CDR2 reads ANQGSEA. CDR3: CSSLGGFNEQFF. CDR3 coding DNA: TGCAGCTCTCTAGGGGGTTTCAATGAGCAGTTCTTC.

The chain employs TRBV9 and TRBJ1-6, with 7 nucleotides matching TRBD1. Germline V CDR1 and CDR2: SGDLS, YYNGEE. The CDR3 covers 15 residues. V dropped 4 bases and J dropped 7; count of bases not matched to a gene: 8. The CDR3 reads CASSPVGGGNSPLHF. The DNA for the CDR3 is TGTGCCAGCAGCCCCGTCGGAGGGGGCAATTCACCCCTCCACTTT.

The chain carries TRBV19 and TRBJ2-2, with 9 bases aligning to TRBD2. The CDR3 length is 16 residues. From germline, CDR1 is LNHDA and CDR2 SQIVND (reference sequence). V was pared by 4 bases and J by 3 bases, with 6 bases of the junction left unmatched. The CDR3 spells CASSTASGDYTGELFF. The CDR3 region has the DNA TGTGCCAGTAGTACGGCTAGCGGGGATTACACCGGGGAGCTGTTTTTT.

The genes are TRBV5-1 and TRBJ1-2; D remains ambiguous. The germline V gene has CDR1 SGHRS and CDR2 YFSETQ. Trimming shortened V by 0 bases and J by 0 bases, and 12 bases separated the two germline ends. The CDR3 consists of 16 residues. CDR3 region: CASSLAVGRPNYGYTF. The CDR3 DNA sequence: TGCGCCAGCAGCTTGGCAGTGGGGAGGCCTAACTATGGCTACACCTTC.

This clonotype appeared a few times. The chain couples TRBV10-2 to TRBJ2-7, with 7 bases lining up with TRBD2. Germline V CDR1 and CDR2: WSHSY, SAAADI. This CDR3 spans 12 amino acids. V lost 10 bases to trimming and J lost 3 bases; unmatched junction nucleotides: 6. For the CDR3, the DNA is TGCGCCACCCGGGGAGGGGTCTACGAGCAGTACTTC. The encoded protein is CATRGGVYEQYF.

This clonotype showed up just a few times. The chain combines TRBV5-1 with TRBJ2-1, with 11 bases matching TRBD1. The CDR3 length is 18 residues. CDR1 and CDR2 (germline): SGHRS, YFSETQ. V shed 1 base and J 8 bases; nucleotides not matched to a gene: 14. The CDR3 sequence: CASSLTGAGTGGIDEQFF. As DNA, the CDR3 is TGCGCCAGCAGCTTGACTGGTGCCGGGACAGGGGGAATAGATGAGCAGTTCTTC.

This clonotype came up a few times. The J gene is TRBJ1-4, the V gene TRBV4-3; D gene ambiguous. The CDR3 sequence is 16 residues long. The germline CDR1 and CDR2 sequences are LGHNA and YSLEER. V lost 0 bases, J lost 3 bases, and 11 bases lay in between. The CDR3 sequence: CASSQDIREPNEKLFF. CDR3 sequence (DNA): TGCGCCAGCAGCCAAGATATCCGGGAACCTAATGAAAAACTGTTTTTT.

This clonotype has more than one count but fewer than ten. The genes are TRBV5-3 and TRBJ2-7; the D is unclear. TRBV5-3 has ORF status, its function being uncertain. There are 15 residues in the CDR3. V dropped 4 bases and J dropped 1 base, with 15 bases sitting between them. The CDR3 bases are TGTGCCAGAAGCCCCCGGCCCTCTAAATCCTACGAGCAGTACGTC. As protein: CARSPRPSKSYEQYV.